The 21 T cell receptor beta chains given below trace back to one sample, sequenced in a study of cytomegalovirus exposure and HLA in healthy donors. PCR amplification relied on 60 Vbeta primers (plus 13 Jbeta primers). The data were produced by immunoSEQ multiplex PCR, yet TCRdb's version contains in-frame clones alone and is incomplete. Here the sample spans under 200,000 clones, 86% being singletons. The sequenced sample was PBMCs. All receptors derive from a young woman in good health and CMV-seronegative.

CDR3 in DNA: TGCAGCGTGTCGTACGGCGGAAGCACAGATACGCAGTATTTT. Protein product: CSVSYGGSTDTQYF. The chain recombines TRBV29-1 with TRBJ2-3; D gene ambiguous. This CDR3 comprises 14 residues. The germline V gene has CDR1 SQVTM and CDR2 ANQGSEA. V was shortened by 6 bases and J by 0 bases, with 13 bases between the two germline ends.

The CDR3 loop reads CASSSSTGAYSYEQYF. CDR3 in DNA: TGTGCCAGCAGCTCCTCAACAGGGGCCTACTCCTACGAGCAGTACTTC. The gene calls are TRBV7-9 and TRBJ2-7; 7 bases match TRBD1. This CDR3 region has 16 residues. CDR1 and CDR2 from the germline V gene are SEHNR and FQNEAQ (reference sequence). The J segment lost 0 bases and the V segment lost 4 bases, leaving 9 bases of the junction unmatched. Full variable domain (outside the CDR3, taken from reference TRBV7-9 and TRBJ2-7): DTGVSQNPRHKITKRGQNVTFRCDPISEHNRLYWYRQTLGQGPEFLTYFQNEAQLEKSRLLSDRFSAERPKGSFSTLEIQRTEQGDSAMYLCASSSSTGAYSYEQYFGPGTRLTVT.

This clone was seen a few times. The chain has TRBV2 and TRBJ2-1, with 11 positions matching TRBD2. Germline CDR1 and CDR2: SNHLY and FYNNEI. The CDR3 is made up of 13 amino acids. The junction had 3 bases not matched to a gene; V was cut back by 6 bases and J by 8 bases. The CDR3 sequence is CASRTSGKDEQFF. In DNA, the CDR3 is TGTGCCAGCAGGACTAGCGGGAAGGATGAGCAGTTCTTC.

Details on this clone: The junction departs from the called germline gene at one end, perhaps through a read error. The CDR3 bases are TGTGCTAGCAGCTTAGGTCAGGGGGCGGTCAATGAGCAGTTCTTC. Translating it yields CASSLGQGAVNEQFF. J is TRBJ2-1 and V is TRBV7-7; the match to TRBD1 covers 8 bases. CDR3 length: 15 amino acids. Germline lookup yields CDR1 SSHAT and CDR2 FNYEAQ (reference sequence).

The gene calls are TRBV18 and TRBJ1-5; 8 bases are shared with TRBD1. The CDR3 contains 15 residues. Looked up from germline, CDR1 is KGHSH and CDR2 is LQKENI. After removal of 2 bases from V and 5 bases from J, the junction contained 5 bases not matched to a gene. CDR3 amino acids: CASSPVQGEDQPQHF. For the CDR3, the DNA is TGTGCCAGCTCACCAGTACAGGGGGAGGATCAGCCCCAGCATTTT.

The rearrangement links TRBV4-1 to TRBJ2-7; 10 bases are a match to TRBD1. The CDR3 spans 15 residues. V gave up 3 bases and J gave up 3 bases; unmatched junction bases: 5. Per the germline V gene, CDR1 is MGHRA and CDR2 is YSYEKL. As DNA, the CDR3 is TGCGCCAGCAGCCACCGGACAGGGGGTCTCTACGAGCAGTACTTC. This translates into CASSHRTGGLYEQYF.

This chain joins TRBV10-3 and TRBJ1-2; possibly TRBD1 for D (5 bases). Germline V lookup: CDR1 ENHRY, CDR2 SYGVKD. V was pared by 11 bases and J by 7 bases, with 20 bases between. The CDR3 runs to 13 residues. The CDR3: CASYLGPGGGYTF. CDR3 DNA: TGTGCCTCTTATTTGGGACCGGGGGGTGGCTACACCTTC.

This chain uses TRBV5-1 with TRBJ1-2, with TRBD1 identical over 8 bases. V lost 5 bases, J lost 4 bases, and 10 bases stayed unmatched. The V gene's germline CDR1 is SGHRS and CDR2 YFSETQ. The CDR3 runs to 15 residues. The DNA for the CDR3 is TGCGCCAGCAGAGAATCCCAGGGGGCCGGCTATGGCTACACCTTC. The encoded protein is CASRESQGAGYGYTF.

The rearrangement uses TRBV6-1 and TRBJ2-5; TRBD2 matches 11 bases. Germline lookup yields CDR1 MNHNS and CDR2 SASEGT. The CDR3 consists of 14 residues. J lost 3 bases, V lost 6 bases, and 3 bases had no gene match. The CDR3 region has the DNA TGTGCCAGCAGAAAGACTAGCGGGAAAGAGACCCAGTACTTC. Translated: CASRKTSGKETQYF.

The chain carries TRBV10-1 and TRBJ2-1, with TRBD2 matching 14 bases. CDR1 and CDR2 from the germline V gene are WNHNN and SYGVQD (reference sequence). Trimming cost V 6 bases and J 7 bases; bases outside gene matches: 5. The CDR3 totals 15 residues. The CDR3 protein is CASSGTSGSENEQFF. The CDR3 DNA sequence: TGCGCCAGCAGCGGGACTAGCGGGAGTGAAAATGAGCAGTTCTTC.

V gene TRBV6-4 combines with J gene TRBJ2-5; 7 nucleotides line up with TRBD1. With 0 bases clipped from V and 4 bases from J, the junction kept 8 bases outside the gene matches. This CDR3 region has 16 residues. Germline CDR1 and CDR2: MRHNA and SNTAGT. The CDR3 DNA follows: TGTGCCAGCAGTGACTCGGCAGGGGGTGGGTTAGAGACCCAGTACTTC. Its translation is CASSDSAGGGLETQYF.

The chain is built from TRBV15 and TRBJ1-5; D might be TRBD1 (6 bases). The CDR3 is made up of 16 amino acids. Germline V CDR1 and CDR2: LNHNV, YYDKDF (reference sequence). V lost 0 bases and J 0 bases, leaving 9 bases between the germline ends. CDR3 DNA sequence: TGTGCCACCAGCAGAGATCGGGGACATAGCAATCAGCCCCAGCATTTT. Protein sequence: CATSRDRGHSNQPQHF.

DNA for the CDR3: TGTGCCAGCAGCTTGGGTTCTCCCTACGAGCAGTACTTC. Translating gives CASSLGSPYEQYF. V gene TRBV5-6 combines with J gene TRBJ2-7; D is undetermined. The CDR3 length is 13 residues. Per the germline V gene, CDR1 is SGHDT and CDR2 is YYEEEE. V was trimmed by 0 bases and J by 2 bases, leaving 6 bases between them.

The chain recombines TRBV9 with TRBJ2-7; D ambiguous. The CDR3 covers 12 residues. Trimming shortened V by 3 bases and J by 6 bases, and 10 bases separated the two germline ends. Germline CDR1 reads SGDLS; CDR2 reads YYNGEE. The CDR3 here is CASSAGGLEQYF. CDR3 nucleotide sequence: TGTGCCAGCAGCGCCGGCGGCCTCGAGCAGTACTTC.

The CDR3 here is CASSPTASGFYNEQFF. The CDR3 region has the DNA TGTGCCAGCAGTCCGACGGCTAGCGGGTTCTACAATGAGCAGTTCTTC. This chain connects TRBV7-9 to TRBJ2-1, with TRBD2 identical over 8 bases. CDR3 size: 16 residues. Trimming at V came to 6 bases and at J to 3 bases, leaving 10 bases not matched to a gene. The germline V gene encodes CDR1 SEHNR and CDR2 FQNEAQ (reference sequence).

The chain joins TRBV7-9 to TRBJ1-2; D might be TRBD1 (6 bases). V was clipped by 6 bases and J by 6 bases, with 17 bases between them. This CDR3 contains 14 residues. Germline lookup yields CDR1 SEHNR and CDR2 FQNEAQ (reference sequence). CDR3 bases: TGTGCCAGCAGGACAGGTTCTAAGCTCAATGGCTACACCTTC. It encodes CASRTGSKLNGYTF.

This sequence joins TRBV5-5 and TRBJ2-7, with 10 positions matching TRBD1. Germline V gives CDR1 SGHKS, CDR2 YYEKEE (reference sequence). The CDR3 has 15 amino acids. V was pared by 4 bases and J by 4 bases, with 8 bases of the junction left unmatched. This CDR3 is CASSLLTGGLYEQYF. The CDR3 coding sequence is TGTGCCAGCAGCCTATTGACAGGGGGCTTGTACGAGCAGTACTTC.

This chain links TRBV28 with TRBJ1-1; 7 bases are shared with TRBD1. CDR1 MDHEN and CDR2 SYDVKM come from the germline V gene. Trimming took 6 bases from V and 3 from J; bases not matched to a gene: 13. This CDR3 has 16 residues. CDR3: CASSLDRVGAYTEAFF. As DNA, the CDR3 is TGTGCCAGCAGCCTAGACAGGGTGGGGGCATACACTGAAGCTTTCTTT.

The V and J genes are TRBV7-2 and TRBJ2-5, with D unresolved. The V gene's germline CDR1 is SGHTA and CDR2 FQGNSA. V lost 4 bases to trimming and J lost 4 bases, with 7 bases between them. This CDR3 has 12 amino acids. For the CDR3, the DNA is TGTGCCAGCAGCTGGCTTCGAGAGACCCAGTACTTC. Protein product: CASSWLRETQYF.

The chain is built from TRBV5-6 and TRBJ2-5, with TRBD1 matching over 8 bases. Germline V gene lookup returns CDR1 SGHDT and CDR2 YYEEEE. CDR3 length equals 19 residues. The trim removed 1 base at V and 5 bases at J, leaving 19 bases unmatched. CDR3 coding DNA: TGTGCCAGCAGCTTGTGGCAGGGGGCAATCGGAGTCGGGTTCGAGACCCAGTACTTC. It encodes CASSLWQGAIGVGFETQYF.

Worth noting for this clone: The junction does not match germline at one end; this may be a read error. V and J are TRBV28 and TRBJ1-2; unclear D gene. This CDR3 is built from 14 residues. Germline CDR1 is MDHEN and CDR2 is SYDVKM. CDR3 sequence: CASTLSGSAYGYTF. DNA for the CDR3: TGTGCCAGCACTTTAAGTGGCAGCGCCTATGGCTACACCTTC.